What follows are 20 T cell receptor beta chains derived from one specimen sequenced in a study of T cell repertoires in cytomegalovirus infection. Via MiXCR, TCRdb re-called the reads, giving one row per CDR3 protein. The data hold about 530,000 distinct CDR3 sequences, with about 25% observed a single time. The specimen sequenced was PBMCs. The origin of the receptors is a human donor in good health (CMV status not recorded). Some clones in this sample may be carry-over from other donors' samples.

This clonotype has just a few counts. The CDR3 reads CASSLDRGLGTGYTF. CDR3 nucleotide sequence: TGTGCCAGCAGCTTGGACAGGGGGCTGGGTACAGGCTACACCTTC. The chain recombines TRBV7-2 with TRBJ1-2; 11 nucleotides align to TRBD1. The CDR3 has 15 residues. CDR1 is SGHTA, CDR2 FQGNSA, per germline. Germline trimming cut 3 bases from V and 8 bases from J; bases unmatched to any gene: 8.

This clonotype was observed at least ten times. The chain carries TRBV7-2 and TRBJ2-1; D gene unclear. The CDR3 loop spans 17 amino acids. Germline V gene sequence: CDR1 SGHTA, CDR2 FQGNSA. V was trimmed by 2 bases and J by 5 bases, leaving 19 bases between them. This chain's CDR3 is CASSLRSLSQPNNEQFF. The CDR3, as DNA: TGTGCCAGCAGCTTAAGGTCCCTGTCTCAGCCTAACAATGAGCAGTTCTTC.

This chain connects TRBV5-1 to TRBJ2-1; D is undetermined. Germline CDR1 and CDR2: SGHRS and YFSETQ. The CDR3 spans 12 residues. V gave up 4 bases and J gave up 7 bases, with 9 bases separating them. CDR3 amino acids: CASSVTWNEQFF. In nucleotides, the CDR3 is TGCGCCAGCAGCGTGACCTGGAATGAGCAGTTCTTC.

By share, this clonotype ranks as medium-sized. The chain uses TRBV7-2 and TRBJ1-1; D remains unclear. Trimming cost V 4 bases and J 0 bases, with 6 bases left between them. The CDR3 runs 13 residues. Germline-derived CDR1 and CDR2 are SGHTA and FQGNSA. The CDR3 here is CASSSQVNTEAFF. CDR3 nucleotides: TGTGCCAGCAGCTCGCAGGTGAACACTGAAGCTTTCTTT. The full variable domain, its missing parts supplied by reference TRBV7-2 and TRBJ1-1, is GAGVSQSPSNKVTEKGKDVELRCDPISGHTALYWYRQSLGQGLEFLIYFQGNSAPDKSGLPSDRFSAERTGGSVSTLTIQRTQQEDSAVYLCASSSQVNTEAFFGQGTRLTVV.

This clonotype was counted many times. The chain is built from TRBV7-6 and TRBJ2-5; 7 bases fit TRBD1. J was trimmed by 2 bases and V by 2 bases; bases with no gene match: 2. The CDR3 runs to 14 residues. The germline V gene has CDR1 SGHVS and CDR2 FNYEAQ. Here the CDR3 reads CASSLRTGQETQYF. The CDR3 DNA reads TGTGCCAGCAGCTTAAGGACAGGACAAGAGACCCAGTACTTC.

The sample holds many counts of this clonotype. Written as DNA, the CDR3 is TGTGCCAGCAGCTACTTAGGGGGCTACACCTTC. This translates into CASSYLGGYTF. J is TRBJ1-2 and V is TRBV7-2; D not certain. The CDR3 totals 11 residues. The V and J ends lost 4 bases and 8 bases respectively, with 8 bases between them. CDR1 and CDR2 (germline): SGHTA, FQGNSA.

This clonotype showed up just a few times. This chain links TRBV28 with TRBJ1-1, with D perhaps matching TRBD1 (6 bases). Trimming took 0 bases from V and 3 from J, leaving 11 bases between them. The length of the CDR3 is 15 residues. Looked up from germline, CDR1 is MDHEN and CDR2 is SYDVKM. The CDR3, as DNA: TGTGCCAGCAGTTTATGGGAACAGGGCGACACTGAAGCTTTCTTT. This sequence encodes CASSLWEQGDTEAFF.

The chain employs TRBV11-1 and TRBJ2-6, with a possible D match to TRBD1 (6 bases). The CDR3 is 17 amino acids. Germline V gene data show CDR1 as SGHAT and CDR2 as FQDESV (reference sequence). Trimming cost V 6 bases and J 0 bases, with 15 bases left between them. The CDR3 sequence is CASSLDRSYSGANVLTF. The CDR3 DNA follows: TGTGCCAGCAGTCTTGACAGGTCCTACTCTGGGGCCAACGTCCTGACTTTC.

The CDR3 is CASNFVGQGKETQYF. CDR3 DNA sequence: TGTGCCAGCAACTTCGTGGGACAGGGGAAAGAGACCCAGTACTTC. This chain links TRBV11-2 with TRBJ2-5, with 10 bases that match TRBD1. CDR3 length equals 15 residues. In germline, CDR1 is SGHAT, CDR2 FQNNGV. J gave up 3 bases and V 7 bases, and 8 bases lay outside the gene matches. Full variable domain (remainder filled in from reference TRBV11-2 and TRBJ2-5): EAGVAQSPRYKIIEKRQSVAFWCNPISGHATLYWYQQILGQGPKLLIQFQNNGVVDDSQLPKDRFSAERLKGVDSTLKIQPAKLEDSAVYLCASNFVGQGKETQYFGPGTRLLVL.

This clonotype has ten or more counts. The chain has TRBV7-2 and TRBJ1-2; D not certain. V was trimmed by 1 base and J by 8 bases, leaving 20 bases between them. This CDR3 has 16 residues. CDR1 is SGHTA and CDR2 is FQGNSA in the germline V gene. In nucleotides, the CDR3 is TGTGCCAGCAGCTTAGGGCAGGTCCATGTAATAGGCGGCTACACCTTC. This sequence encodes CASSLGQVHVIGGYTF. Based on the CDR3 plus reference TRBV7-2 and TRBJ1-2, the full variable domain is GAGVSQSPSNKVTEKGKDVELRCDPISGHTALYWYRQSLGQGLEFLIYFQGNSAPDKSGLPSDRFSAERTGGSVSTLTIQRTQQEDSAVYLCASSLGQVHVIGGYTFGSGTRLTVV.

This clonotype was seen repeatedly, ten times or more. The genes are TRBV7-2 and TRBJ2-1; 15 bases map to TRBD2. Germline assignment: CDR1 SGHTA and CDR2 FQGNSA. The CDR3 sequence is 15 residues long. With 4 bases clipped from V and 9 bases from J, the junction kept 4 bases outside the gene matches. CDR3 DNA: TGTGCCAGCAGCTCGGGACTAGCGGGAGGACTTGAGCAGTTCTTC. It specifies CASSSGLAGGLEQFF.

This clonotype was observed a handful of times. The rearrangement uses TRBV5-6 and TRBJ2-7, with 10 bases fitting TRBD2. The V and J ends lost 3 bases and 3 bases, in that order; junction bases with no gene match: 6. CDR3 length: 15 residues. Germline-derived CDR1 and CDR2 are SGHDT and YYEEEE. This CDR3 is CASSYTSGMNYEQYV. DNA of the CDR3: TGTGCCAGCAGCTACACTAGCGGGATGAACTACGAGCAGTACGTC.

The sample holds many counts of this clonotype. This chain joins TRBV7-6 and TRBJ2-1; a weak D match, TRBD2 (6 bases). V was cut by 6 bases and J by 7 bases, with 16 bases left in between. The CDR3 has 14 amino acids. CDR1 SGHVS and CDR2 FNYEAQ come from the germline V gene. This chain's CDR3 is CASSRGMGTNEQFF. The CDR3 region has the DNA TGTGCCAGCAGTCGCGGGATGGGTACGAATGAGCAGTTCTTC.

This clonotype was found a few times. This chain connects TRBV19 to TRBJ1-4; D unresolved. CDR3 length equals 16 residues. The V and J ends lost 7 bases and 8 bases respectively, with 23 bases between them. Germline CDR1 reads LNHDA; CDR2 reads SQIVND (reference sequence). The CDR3 reads CASTGIRFFAGEKLFF. CDR3 in DNA: TGTGCCAGTACCGGGATCCGGTTCTTTGCTGGGGAAAAACTGTTTTTT.

The chain employs TRBV5-4 and TRBJ2-7, with a possible D match to TRBD1 (5 bases). V gave up 4 bases and J gave up 3 bases, with 11 bases separating them. Looked up from germline, CDR1 is SGHNT and CDR2 is YYREEE (reference sequence). The CDR3 loop spans 13 amino acids. The CDR3 coding sequence is TGTGCCAGCAGCATTGGACAAGACTACGAGCAGTACTTC. Protein product: CASSIGQDYEQYF.

The count of this clonotype is one. V usage is TRBV5-1 and J usage is TRBJ1-1, with a weak D call TRBD1 (6 bases). Trimming removed 7 bases from V and 6 bases from J, with 16 bases in between. The CDR3 covers 13 residues. Per germline, CDR1 SGHRS and CDR2 YFSETQ. The CDR3 loop reads CASGADSRAEAFF. The CDR3 DNA reads TGCGCCAGCGGCGCGGACAGTCGGGCTGAAGCTTTCTTT.

This clonotype was seen ten or more times. The V call is TRBV10-3, the J call TRBJ2-7, with D perhaps TRBD2 (5 bases). This CDR3 is built from 16 residues. Germline loops: CDR1 ENHRY, CDR2 SYGVKD. Trimming took off 6 bases at V and 1 base at J, with 19 bases between the two ends. The CDR3 loop is CAISPNDGEGSYEQYF. As DNA, the CDR3 is TGTGCCATCAGCCCAAACGACGGGGAAGGGTCCTACGAGCAGTACTTC.

DNA of the CDR3: TGTGCCAGCAGTTACTCTGTGGTGAATGAGCAGTTCTTC. Protein: CASSYSVVNEQFF. V gene TRBV6-2 or TRBV6-3 combines with J gene TRBJ2-1; D is unresolved. The CDR3 contains 13 residues. CDR1 MNHEY and CDR2 SVGEGT come from the germline V gene. V was trimmed by 0 bases and J by 7 bases, leaving 7 bases between them.

A few counts support this clonotype. The rearrangement joins TRBV5-1 to TRBJ2-7; weak D call: TRBD2 (6 bases). The CDR3 spans 16 residues. Trimming removed 4 bases at V and 0 bases at J, with 17 bases between. From germline, CDR1 is SGHRS and CDR2 YFSETQ. CDR3 region: CASSLNPGVDSYEQYF. The CDR3 coding sequence is TGCGCCAGCAGCCTGAATCCGGGAGTGGACTCCTACGAGCAGTACTTC.

This clonotype was picked up a small number of times. The chain couples TRBV11-3 to TRBJ2-3; D gene uncertain. V lost 3 bases to trimming and J lost 3 bases, with 10 bases between them. CDR3 size: 14 residues. Germline CDR1 is SGHNT and CDR2 is YENEEA. CDR3 nucleotide sequence: TGTGCCAGCAGCTTTAGCCCTCTAACAGATACGCAGTATTTT. This translates into CASSFSPLTDTQYF.